The source of this TCR delta chain is a study of γδ T cells in repeated Plasmodium falciparum infection. Overall study context: Donors were malaria-exposed Malian children or age- and gender-matched Australian children.

For this clone: TCRdb records a much larger clone's protein for this DNA, with a difference at residue 12 that likely arises from a read error; the protein given is the translation of the DNA.

TCRdb called clones anew from the multiplex PCR reads with CATT. This sample has roughly 93,000 delta-chain clones, with about 1.5% found just once. The receptor comes from a pool of human donors (malaria-infected and uninfected, not separated). Input material: gamma-delta T cells from blood.

CDR3 sequence: CAASITGGCPYIDKLIF. DNA of the CDR3: TGTGCTGCGAGTATCACTGGGGGATGCCCCTACATCGATAAACTCATCTTT. The rearrangement uses TRAV36/DV7 and TRDJ1; TRDD3 agrees at 10 bases. The CDR3 is 17 residues long. From germline, CDR1 is VTNFRS and CDR2 LTSSGIE (reference sequence). The trim removed 6 bases at V and 4 bases at J, leaving 18 bases unmatched.